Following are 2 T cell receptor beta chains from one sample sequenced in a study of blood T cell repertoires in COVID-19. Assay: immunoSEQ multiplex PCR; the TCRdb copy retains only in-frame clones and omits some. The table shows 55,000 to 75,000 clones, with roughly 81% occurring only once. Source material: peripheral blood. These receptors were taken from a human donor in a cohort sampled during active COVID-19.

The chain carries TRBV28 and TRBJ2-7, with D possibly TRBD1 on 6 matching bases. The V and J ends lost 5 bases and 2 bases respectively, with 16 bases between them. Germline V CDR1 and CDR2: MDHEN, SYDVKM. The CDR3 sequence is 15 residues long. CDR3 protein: CASSKDKGVAYEQYF. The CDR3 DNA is TGTGCCAGCAGTAAGGACAAGGGGGTAGCCTACGAGCAGTACTTC.

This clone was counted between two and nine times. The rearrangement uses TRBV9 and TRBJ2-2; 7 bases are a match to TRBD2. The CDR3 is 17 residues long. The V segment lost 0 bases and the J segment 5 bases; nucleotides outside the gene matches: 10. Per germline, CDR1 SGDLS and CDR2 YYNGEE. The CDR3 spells CASSVGYGGGRTGELFF. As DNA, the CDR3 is TGTGCCAGCAGCGTAGGGTATGGGGGAGGGCGAACCGGGGAGCTGTTTTTT.